This T cell receptor beta chain was recovered during a study of post-analysis software for immune sequencing data. Across the whole study: There were relapsing-remitting, secondary progressive and progressive-relapsing multiple sclerosis among the disease courses included. General study findings and limits: When patients were compared with controls, about 5 TRBV segments were more frequent, TRBV5-6, TRBV5-1 and TRBV20-1 among them. Normalized Chao1 diversity in multiple sclerosis patients fell significantly below that of controls.

V was pared by 6 bases and J by 7 bases, with 20 bases of the junction left unmatched. This CDR3 has 17 residues. Germline CDR1 is SGHRS and CDR2 is YFSETQ. Concerning this clonotype itself: Antigen: not known.

Sequencing libraries made from TCR beta cDNA carried unique molecular identifiers. Each CDR3 protein gets one entry after TCRdb re-called the PCR reads with MiXCR. This table has some 700,000 distinct CDR3 sequences, 59% appearing once. Material: blood. This receptor was identified in a girl between 2 and 10 years old with multiple sclerosis. The rearrangement links TRBV5-1 to TRBJ1-1; 8 bases map to TRBD1. The CDR3, as DNA: TGCGCCAGCACCCTACAAGGGACAGGATACGGATACCTTGAAGCTTTCTTT. It yields the protein CASTLQGTGYGYLEAFF. The full variable domain, completed using reference TRBV5-1 and TRBJ1-1, is KAGVTQTPRYLIKTRGQQVTLSCSPISGHRSVSWYQQTPGQGLQFLFEYFSETQRNKGNFPGRFSGRQFSNSRSEMNVSTLELGDSALYLCASTLQGTGYGYLEAFFGQGTRLTVV.